These 10 T cell receptor beta chains share one sample of origin, sequenced in a study of beta chain features in type 1 diabetes. cDNA synthesis used the whole RNA isolate, giving expressed TCRB sequences. Assay: immunoSEQ multiplex PCR; the TCRdb copy retains only in-frame clones and omits some. Here the sample spans some 140,000 clones, 9.2% being singletons. Source material: central memory CD4+ T cells from blood. The receptors come from a man in his late teens or twenties in good health.

The rearrangement uses TRBV5-1 and TRBJ1-5; D might be TRBD1 (5 bases). This CDR3 has 16 amino acids. Germline values: CDR1 SGHRS, CDR2 YFSETQ. The V end was cut by 4 bases, the J end by 6 bases, with 20 bases between. CDR3 DNA sequence: TGCGCCAGCAGCGTGGGGCCGGGGGGATCAGGTCAGCCCCAGCATTTT. Translation gives CASSVGPGGSGQPQHF.

In its sample, this clone was seen many times. This rearrangement joins TRBV6-6 to TRBJ2-7; maybe TRBD2 (5 bases). CDR1 and CDR2 from the germline V gene are MNHNY and SVGAGI (reference sequence). The CDR3 has 14 amino acids. Trimming removed 6 bases at V and 3 bases at J, with 15 bases between. For the CDR3, the DNA is TGTGCCAGCAGAGCCGGGATGATAGACTACGAGCAGTACTTC. Translation: CASRAGMIDYEQYF.

This clone came up a few times. This chain uses TRBV6-5 with TRBJ1-1; D ambiguous. With 5 bases removed from V and 7 bases from J, the gap between germline ends came to 20 bases. The CDR3 length is 15 residues. Germline loops: CDR1 MNHEY, CDR2 SVGAGI. CDR3 protein: CASSVPSRGLIEAFF. CDR3 DNA: TGTGCCAGCAGTGTTCCGAGTCGGGGATTGATTGAAGCTTTCTTT.

This clone was observed a few times. The gene calls are TRBV19 and TRBJ2-5, with 11 bases aligning to TRBD2. The CDR3 sequence is 15 residues long. CDR1 and CDR2 (germline): LNHDA, SQIVND (reference sequence). V shed 1 base, J shed 5 bases, and the junction held 3 bases outside the gene matches. CDR3 amino acids: CASSIVAGGLETQYF. CDR3 DNA: TGTGCCAGTAGTATAGTAGCGGGGGGGCTGGAGACCCAGTACTTC.

CDR3 protein: CASSQVTGHGNEKLFF. In nucleotides, the CDR3 is TGCGCCAGCAGCCAAGTTACAGGGCACGGTAATGAAAAACTGTTTTTT. V gene TRBV4-3 combines with J gene TRBJ1-4, with D possibly matching TRBD1 (6 bases). CDR1 is LGHNA and CDR2 is YSLEER in the germline V gene. The CDR3 is 16 residues long. Trimming took 1 base from V and 4 from J, leaving 13 bases between them.

In this sample, this clone turned up a few times. This chain connects TRBV4-2 to TRBJ2-1; D not certain. Germline CDR1 LGHNA, CDR2 YNFKEQ. Deletions cut 0 bases from V and 8 bases from J, with 11 bases between. There are 14 residues in the CDR3. CDR3 nucleotide sequence: TGTGCCAGCAGCCAAGACGCGAGTTTCTATGAGCAGTTCTTC. The encoded protein is CASSQDASFYEQFF.

V and J are TRBV6-6 and TRBJ1-4; TRBD1 matches 7 bases. Trimming cost V 0 bases and J 16 bases; bases outside gene matches: 5. Germline-derived CDR1 and CDR2 are MNHNY and SVGAGI (reference sequence). The CDR3 is 12 amino acids. CDR3 sequence (DNA): TGTGCCAGCAGTTACTCGGGACAGACACCGTTTTTT. Its protein product is CASSYSGQTPFF.

V usage is TRBV11-3 and J usage is TRBJ2-7; D perhaps matches TRBD1 (6 bases). With 3 bases removed from V and 1 base from J, the gap between germline ends came to 22 bases. The CDR3 totals 18 residues. CDR1 SGHNT and CDR2 YENEEA come from the germline V gene. Here the CDR3 DNA reads TGTGCCAGCAGCTTGGGGGTTCCGGGACAAAACTCGTCCTACGAGCAGTACTTC. Amino acid sequence: CASSLGVPGQNSSYEQYF. Drawing the rest from reference TRBV11-3 and TRBJ2-7, the complete variable domain is EAGVVQSPRYKIIEKKQPVAFWCNPISGHNTLYWYLQNLGQGPELLIRYENEEAVDDSQLPKDRFSAERLKGVDSTLKIQPAELGDSAVYLCASSLGVPGQNSSYEQYFGPGTRLTVT.

Only a few counts were recorded for this clone. V is TRBV25-1 and J is TRBJ2-3; 9 bases match TRBD1. With 8 bases clipped from V and 3 bases from J, the junction kept 6 bases outside the gene matches. CDR1 MGHDK and CDR2 SYGVNS come from the germline V gene. The CDR3 sequence is 14 residues long. The CDR3 coding sequence is TGTGCCAGCTCTGGGACAGGGAGAACAGATACGCAGTATTTT. It yields the protein CASSGTGRTDTQYF.

Only a few counts were recorded for this clone. The V and J genes are TRBV6-1 and TRBJ2-7; TRBD1 matches 10 bases. Germline V CDR1 and CDR2: MNHNS, SASEGT. The CDR3 contains 18 residues. V lost 4 bases, J lost 0 bases, and 12 bases stayed unmatched. CDR3 sequence: CASSAGTGAIASSYEQYF. Here the CDR3 DNA reads TGTGCCAGCAGTGCCGGGACAGGGGCCATTGCGAGCTCCTACGAGCAGTACTTC.